The next 26 T cell receptor beta chains were all read from a single sample in a study of CD8 T cells in ankylosing spondylitis (dated 2017 in TCRdb). Points the paper makes about the study in general: A TCR beta motif made up of several highly homologous amino acid variants appeared to be characteristic of blood from ankylosing spondylitis patients.

These receptors' targets are unknown. The library was built by means of 5' RACE. The data were produced on an Illumina HiSeq 2500. TCRdb reanalyzed the raw reads on its own, using fastp at Q25 for trimming and MiXCR for clone calling, and kept in-frame beta chains. Rows are unified per CDR3 protein, each entry keeping the most common DNA and genes. The sample table lists just under 550,000 distinct CDR3 sequences, over 9.5% of them with a count of one. The ten biggest clones cover around 6.8% of the sample. Sequencing was done on a sample of blood, either unsorted or a sorted T cell fraction (not recorded which). These receptors came from a male donor with ankylosing spondylitis.

Many counts were recorded for this clonotype. The V and J genes are TRBV12-3 or TRBV12-4 and TRBJ2-7, with 10 bases lining up with TRBD1. Losses at the gene ends were 5 bases for V and 2 bases for J; bases not matched to a gene: 3. This CDR3 is 14 amino acids long. The CDR3: CASSTTGGTYEQYF. The CDR3 coding sequence is TGTGCCAGCAGTACGACAGGGGGCACCTACGAGCAGTACTTC.

This sequence joins TRBV7-2 and TRBJ2-2; 8 nucleotides match TRBD1. J gave up 6 bases and V 8 bases, and 5 bases lay outside the gene matches. This CDR3 has 13 amino acids. Germline values: CDR1 SGHTA, CDR2 FQGNSA. The CDR3 sequence is CASAVQGAGELFF. CDR3 nucleotide sequence: TGTGCCAGCGCCGTACAGGGGGCCGGGGAGCTGTTTTTT.

The chain has TRBV5-1 and TRBJ1-5, with 9 bases that match TRBD1. CDR1 and CDR2 (germline): SGHRS, YFSETQ. The CDR3 consists of 15 residues. Trimming at V came to 4 bases and at J to 6 bases, leaving 8 bases not matched to a gene. The CDR3 DNA reads as TGCGCCAGCAGCCCGGGACAGGGAGGTGGTCAGCCCCAGCATTTT. It translates to CASSPGQGGGQPQHF.

This clonotype turned up a few times. This rearrangement joins TRBV20-1 to TRBJ2-1, with D perhaps being TRBD1 or TRBD2 (5 bases each). CDR3 length: 16 amino acids. V gave up 1 base and J gave up 1 base, with 14 bases separating them. Germline V gene data show CDR1 as DFQATT and CDR2 as SNEGSKA (reference sequence). CDR3 nucleotide sequence: TGCAGTGCTAGAGGGGGGTGGAGTGAATCCTACAATGAGCAGTTCTTC. This encodes CSARGGWSESYNEQFF.

This clonotype turned up a few times. V and J are TRBV7-9 and TRBJ1-1; D unresolved. This CDR3 spans 15 amino acids. Trimming removed 5 bases from V and 0 bases from J, with 13 bases in between. Germline lookup yields CDR1 SEHNR and CDR2 FQNEAQ (reference sequence). This CDR3 reads CASSPGSSLNTEAFF. For the CDR3, the DNA is TGTGCCAGCAGCCCGGGGTCCTCTTTGAACACTGAAGCTTTCTTT.

The chain carries TRBV24-1 and TRBJ2-2, with D uncertain. The CDR3 extends over 16 amino acids. V was trimmed by 5 bases and J by 6 bases, leaving 18 bases between them. The germline V gene encodes CDR1 KGHDR and CDR2 SFDVKD. The CDR3 is CATSGASSKLAGELFF. The CDR3, as DNA: TGTGCCACCAGTGGGGCATCCTCTAAGCTGGCCGGGGAGCTGTTTTTT.

Many counts were recorded for this clonotype. V and J are TRBV12-3 or TRBV12-4 and TRBJ2-1; a possible D gene is TRBD1 (6 bases). The V and J ends lost 4 bases and 2 bases respectively, with 9 bases between them. CDR3 length: 14 residues. The CDR3 bases are TGTGCCAGCAGTTCACAGGGTACCTACAATGAGCAGTTCTTC. This codes for CASSSQGTYNEQFF.

CDR3: CASSKAGDRAAEAFF. Here the CDR3 DNA reads TGTGCCAGCAGCAAAGCGGGGGACAGGGCTGCTGAAGCTTTCTTT. This chain connects TRBV11-2 to TRBJ1-1, with TRBD1 identical over 9 bases. The CDR3 sequence is 15 residues long. With 5 bases clipped from V and 6 bases from J, the junction kept 10 bases outside the gene matches. From germline, CDR1 is SGHAT and CDR2 FQNNGV.

This clonotype was picked up many times. CDR3 nucleotide sequence: TGTGCCAGCAGCGCTGATGGAAGACAAGAGACCCAGTACTTC. Protein: CASSADGRQETQYF. The chain couples TRBV6-2 or TRBV6-3 to TRBJ2-5; D uncertain. CDR1 is MNHEY and CDR2 is SVGEGT in the germline V gene. V was clipped by 6 bases and J by 2 bases, with 13 bases between them. The length of the CDR3 is 14 residues.

The rearrangement joins TRBV25-1 to TRBJ2-7, with D possibly TRBD2 on 6 matching bases. In germline, CDR1 is MGHDK, CDR2 SYGVNS. The ends were cut back, 6 bases at V and 6 bases at J, with 15 bases in the middle. The CDR3 consists of 13 residues. The CDR3 region is CASSNLGGSEQYF. The CDR3 DNA reads TGTGCCAGCAGCAATCTTGGGGGGAGCGAGCAGTACTTC.

This clonotype has just a few counts. The chain combines TRBV7-8 with TRBJ1-1, with 9 positions matching TRBD1. Germline CDR1 is SGHVS and CDR2 is FQNEAQ. V dropped 1 base and J dropped 4; count of bases not matched to a gene: 7. The CDR3 contains 16 residues. CDR3 region: CASSLGQGVGSTEAFF. CDR3 in DNA: TGTGCCAGCAGCTTAGGACAGGGGGTTGGGAGCACTGAAGCTTTCTTT.

This clonotype was counted at least ten times. In DNA form, the CDR3 reads TGTGCCACCTCTCCCGGGGCTGGATACAATGAGCAGTTCTTC. Encoded protein: CATSPGAGYNEQFF. The chain has TRBV24-1 and TRBJ2-1, with D perhaps matching TRBD1 or TRBD2 (5 bases each). The ends were cut back, 9 bases at V and 4 bases at J, with 15 bases in the middle. Germline assignment: CDR1 KGHDR and CDR2 SFDVKD. CDR3 length: 14 amino acids.

This clonotype showed up just a few times. The chain joins TRBV24-1 to TRBJ2-5; D may match TRBD1 or TRBD2 (5 bases each). This CDR3 is built from 14 residues. The germline CDR1 and CDR2 sequences are KGHDR and SFDVKD. The V end lost 4 bases, the J end lost 4 bases, and 12 bases lay between the germline ends. The CDR3 DNA reads TGTGCCACCAGTGACCCCTCGAGGGGAGAGACCCAGTACTTC. It is translated as CATSDPSRGETQYF.

This chain links TRBV20-1 with TRBJ2-3, with D unresolved. Per the germline V gene, CDR1 is DFQATT and CDR2 is SNEGSKA (reference sequence). The V and J ends lost 5 bases and 5 bases respectively, with 17 bases between them. This CDR3 has 14 amino acids. The CDR3 DNA reads as TGCAGTGCTGTCATGGGTTCCCGCATAGATACGCAGTATTTT. Protein product: CSAVMGSRIDTQYF.

This chain links TRBV7-2 with TRBJ1-6, with D tentatively TRBD1 (5 bases). Germline assignment: CDR1 SGHTA and CDR2 FQGNSA. The V end was cut by 5 bases, the J end by 4 bases, with 12 bases between. This CDR3 has 15 residues. The CDR3 DNA reads as TGTGCCAGCAGCCCAGAGGGACCTTATAATTCACCCCTCCACTTT. Translated: CASSPEGPYNSPLHF.

There are a few counts of this clonotype. J is TRBJ2-3 and V is TRBV5-1, with 12 bases fitting TRBD1. This CDR3 spans 15 amino acids. The V gene end was trimmed by 7 bases and the J gene end by 4 bases; junction bases not matched to a gene: 7. Germline V gene data show CDR1 as SGHRS and CDR2 as YFSETQ. For the CDR3, the DNA is TGCGCCAGCCGGGACAGGGGGCGGTTCCCAGATACGCAGTATTTT. Its protein is CASRDRGRFPDTQYF.

This clonotype turned up a few times. The CDR3 coding sequence is TGTGCCAGCAGCCAAGAAGGGACTAGCGACAATGAGCAGTTCTTC. Translation gives CASSQEGTSDNEQFF. The chain recombines TRBV4-2 with TRBJ2-1; 10 bases align to TRBD2. From germline, CDR1 is LGHNA and CDR2 YNFKEQ. V dropped 0 bases and J dropped 5; count of bases not matched to a gene: 1. The CDR3 is 15 amino acids.

This chain joins TRBV12-3 or TRBV12-4 and TRBJ2-7; 7 positions match TRBD1. V shed 2 bases, J shed 9 bases, and the junction held 4 bases outside the gene matches. The CDR3 totals 12 residues. The CDR3 DNA reads TGTGCCAGCAGTTTATCGACAGGGAGGCAGTACTTC. As protein: CASSLSTGRQYF.

Concerning this clonotype: An end of the junction does not agree with germline; a read error may underlie this. This chain connects TRBV7-8 to TRBJ2-4; no clear D gene. Per the germline V gene, CDR1 is SGHVS and CDR2 is FQNEAQ. The CDR3 length is 14 residues. This chain's CDR3 is CASSYSEDKNIQHF. DNA for the CDR3: TGTGCCAGCAGCTACAGTGAGGATAAAAACATTCAGCACTTC.

Only a few counts were recorded for this clonotype. V is TRBV20-1 and J is TRBJ2-3, with TRBD2 matching over 8 bases. The V and J ends lost 8 bases and 4 bases, in that order; junction bases with no gene match: 11. Germline CDR1 is DFQATT and CDR2 is SNEGSKA (reference sequence). The CDR3 spans 14 residues. Written as DNA, the CDR3 is TGCAGTTCGCAGGACCGGGAGGGGGCAGATACGCAGTATTTT. This translates into CSSQDREGADTQYF.

The chain combines TRBV3-1 with TRBJ2-3; TRBD1 matches 11 bases. Trimming cost V 1 base and J 4 bases; bases outside gene matches: 19. CDR3 length: 21 amino acids. The germline V gene has CDR1 LGHDT and CDR2 YNNKEL (reference sequence). CDR3 region: CASSQGTGGAGVVGLADTQYF. The CDR3 DNA reads as TGTGCCAGCAGCCAAGGGACAGGGGGCGCCGGGGTGGTTGGTCTCGCAGATACGCAGTATTTT.

The chain uses TRBV10-1 and TRBJ2-1; 11 bases agree with TRBD2. The length of the CDR3 is 14 residues. CDR1 and CDR2 (germline): WNHNN, SYGVQD (reference sequence). With V trimmed by 6 bases and J by 9 bases, 7 bases remained unmatched. The CDR3 DNA reads TGCGCCAGCAGCTTAGCGGGAGGGCATGGTGAGCAGTTCTTC. Translated, it gives CASSLAGGHGEQFF.

This clonotype was detected ten times or more. CDR3 loop: CASSPSGNQETQYF. For the CDR3, the DNA is TGTGCCAGCTCCCCTAGCGGCAACCAAGAGACCCAGTACTTC. The V and J genes are TRBV18 and TRBJ2-5; 7 bases are a match to TRBD2. Trimming cost V 6 bases and J 0 bases; bases outside gene matches: 4. Germline V gives CDR1 KGHSH, CDR2 LQKENI. The CDR3 extends over 14 amino acids.

This clonotype was recorded a few times. The V call is TRBV6-1, the J call TRBJ1-4; D is ambiguous. V was trimmed by 0 bases and J by 12 bases, leaving 14 bases between them. Germline loops: CDR1 MNHNS, CDR2 SASEGT. The CDR3 has 14 residues. The DNA of the CDR3 is TGTGCCAGCAGTGAAGCGGTTCTAGGGTTGGAACTGTTTTTT. Its translation: CASSEAVLGLELFF.

The chain recombines TRBV6-1 with TRBJ2-1; D call uncertain. The CDR3 runs 14 residues. Germline V gene data show CDR1 as MNHNS and CDR2 as SASEGT. Trimming pared 0 bases from V and 7 bases from J, leaving 10 bases between. The CDR3 nucleotides read TGTGCCAGCAGTGAAGCGAAGGGTTGGAATGAGCAGTTCTTC. This encodes CASSEAKGWNEQFF.

This chain links TRBV7-2 with TRBJ1-3; the match to TRBD1 covers 7 bases. The CDR3 spans 16 residues. Germline V lookup: CDR1 SGHTA, CDR2 FQGNSA. Trimming removed 4 bases from V and 0 bases from J; junction bases left unmatched: 6. As DNA, the CDR3 is TGTGCCAGCAGCTCCGGACAGGCATACTCTGGAAACACCATATATTTT. Residues: CASSSGQAYSGNTIYF.